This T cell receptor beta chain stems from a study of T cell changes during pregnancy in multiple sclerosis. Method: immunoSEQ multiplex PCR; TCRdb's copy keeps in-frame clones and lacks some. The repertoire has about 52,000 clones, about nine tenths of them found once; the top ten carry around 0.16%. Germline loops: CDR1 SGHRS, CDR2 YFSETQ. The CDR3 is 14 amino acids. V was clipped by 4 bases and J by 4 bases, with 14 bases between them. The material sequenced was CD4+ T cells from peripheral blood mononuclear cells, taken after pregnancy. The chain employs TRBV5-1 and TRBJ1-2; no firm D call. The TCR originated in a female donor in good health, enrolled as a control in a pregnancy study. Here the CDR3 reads CASSPPTATYGYTF. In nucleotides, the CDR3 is TGCGCCAGCAGCCCCCCTACAGCAACCTATGGCTACACCTTC.